These 29 T cell receptor beta chains share one sample of origin, sequenced in a study of blood T cell repertoires in COVID-19. Profiling relied on immunoSEQ multiplex PCR, and the TCRdb table lists in-frame clones only, not all of them. The data contain 250,000 to 350,000 clones, approximately 88% of them singletons. Source material: PBMCs or T cells enriched from blood (not recorded which). All receptors derive from a woman between 35 and 50 years old who had recovered from COVID-19.

The chain is built from TRBV18 and TRBJ2-5; perhaps TRBD1 as D (5 bases). The V end lost 5 bases, the J end lost 3 bases, and 22 bases lay between the germline ends. CDR1 is KGHSH, CDR2 LQKENI, per germline. This CDR3 region has 17 residues. The CDR3 reads CASSSETEQGGKETQYF. In DNA form, the CDR3 reads TGTGCCAGCTCATCAGAGACGGAGCAGGGCGGAAAAGAGACCCAGTACTTC.

V gene TRBV6-6 combines with J gene TRBJ2-3, with 8 bases fitting TRBD1. The CDR3 runs 15 residues. The J segment lost 3 bases and the V segment lost 2 bases, leaving 4 bases of the junction unmatched. The V gene's germline CDR1 is MNHNY and CDR2 SVGAGI (reference sequence). CDR3 in DNA: TGTGCCAGCAGTTACGACAGGGGCGCTACAGATACGCAGTATTTT. Its protein is CASSYDRGATDTQYF.

The rearrangement joins TRBV6-5 to TRBJ1-6; 8 bases map to TRBD1. The CDR3 totals 14 residues. Unmatched junction bases numbered 9, after V lost 11 bases and J lost 6 bases. Germline V gene lookup returns CDR1 MNHEY and CDR2 SVGAGI. The CDR3 loop is CAASRQGANSPLHF. The CDR3 bases are TGTGCCGCTTCCAGGCAGGGGGCTAATTCACCCCTCCACTTT.

There are a few counts of this clone. The chain uses TRBV20-1 and TRBJ2-3; D unclear. In germline, CDR1 is DFQATT, CDR2 SNEGSKA (reference sequence). The CDR3 covers 13 residues. V shed 3 bases and J shed 2 bases, with 9 bases lying between them. The CDR3 bases are TGCAGTGCTAGTTTTGACTTCACAGATACGCAGTATTTT. Translation: CSASFDFTDTQYF.

The genes are TRBV7-2 and TRBJ1-6; unclear D gene. This CDR3 is built from 14 residues. V was trimmed by 6 bases and J by 7 bases, leaving 13 bases between them. Per germline, CDR1 SGHTA and CDR2 FQGNSA. The CDR3 region is CASRGAPINSPLHF. The DNA for the CDR3 is TGTGCCAGCAGGGGAGCCCCAATCAATTCACCCCTCCACTTT.

J is TRBJ1-2 and V is TRBV7-9; D is possibly TRBD1 (6 bases). Germline V gene data show CDR1 as SEHNR and CDR2 as FQNEAQ (reference sequence). The CDR3 runs 13 residues. Trimming pared 5 bases from V and 6 bases from J, leaving 13 bases between. DNA of the CDR3: TGTGCCAGCAGCCTCACAGGGTATCATGGCTACACCTTC. Amino acids: CASSLTGYHGYTF.

V gene TRBV5-1 combines with J gene TRBJ2-7, with D possibly matching TRBD2 (6 bases). The V end lost 0 bases, the J end lost 1 base, and 8 bases lay between the germline ends. The CDR3 sequence is 14 residues long. Germline V lookup: CDR1 SGHRS, CDR2 YFSETQ. The chain's CDR3 is CASSLAAGSYEQYF. CDR3 DNA: TGCGCCAGCAGCTTGGCCGCGGGATCCTACGAGCAGTACTTC.

The rearrangement links TRBV28 to TRBJ1-3; TRBD1 might be the D (6 bases). Trimming pared 5 bases from V and 4 bases from J, leaving 12 bases between. The CDR3 sequence is 14 residues long. Per germline, CDR1 MDHEN and CDR2 SYDVKM. The CDR3 loop is CASSLGQPGNTIYF. CDR3 bases: TGTGCCAGCAGTCTAGGACAGCCGGGAAACACCATATATTTT.

The chain combines TRBV7-2 with TRBJ2-1; TRBD2 matches at 9 bases. V was pared by 5 bases and J by 0 bases, with 5 bases of the junction left unmatched. This CDR3 contains 16 residues. Germline V gene lookup returns CDR1 SGHTA and CDR2 FQGNSA. Here the CDR3 reads CASSEQAGGSYNEQFF. The DNA for the CDR3 is TGTGCCAGCAGCGAACAAGCGGGAGGCTCCTACAATGAGCAGTTCTTC. Based on the CDR3 plus reference TRBV7-2 and TRBJ2-1, the full variable domain is GAGVSQSPSNKVTEKGKDVELRCDPISGHTALYWYRQSLGQGLEFLIYFQGNSAPDKSGLPSDRFSAERTGGSVSTLTIQRTQQEDSAVYLCASSEQAGGSYNEQFFGPGTRLTVL.

The chain recombines TRBV5-1 with TRBJ2-7; TRBD2 aligns across 7 bases. With 4 bases clipped from V and 11 bases from J, the junction kept 15 bases outside the gene matches. The CDR3 consists of 14 residues. The germline gives CDR1 SGHRS, CDR2 YFSETQ. The CDR3 sequence: CASSESGTTPGEYF. CDR3 nucleotide sequence: TGCGCCAGCAGCGAGAGCGGGACGACGCCCGGGGAGTACTTC.

The chain's CDR3 is CASSLGVSGRAREQYF. The CDR3 DNA reads TGTGCCAGCAGCTTAGGAGTTAGCGGGAGGGCCCGCGAGCAGTACTTC. The chain carries TRBV7-2 and TRBJ2-7; 11 bases agree with TRBD2. V lost 1 base and J lost 6; bases outside the gene matches: 8. Germline V gene lookup returns CDR1 SGHTA and CDR2 FQGNSA. The CDR3 is 16 residues long.

The chain employs TRBV11-3 and TRBJ2-7; D possibly corresponds to TRBD1 (5 bases). There are 13 residues in the CDR3. The germline CDR1 and CDR2 sequences are SGHNT and YENEEA. The V end was cut by 3 bases, the J end by 2 bases, with 8 bases between. CDR3 residues: CASSFDSAYEQYF. The CDR3 DNA is TGTGCCAGCAGCTTCGACAGCGCCTACGAGCAGTACTTC. Using reference TRBV11-3 and TRBJ2-7 for the parts outside the CDR3, the full variable domain is EAGVVQSPRYKIIEKKQPVAFWCNPISGHNTLYWYLQNLGQGPELLIRYENEEAVDDSQLPKDRFSAERLKGVDSTLKIQPAELGDSAVYLCASSFDSAYEQYFGPGTRLTVT.

This rearrangement joins TRBV7-3 to TRBJ2-7, with TRBD1 matching over 8 bases. The CDR3 is 14 amino acids. Germline CDR1 SGHTA, CDR2 FQGTGA. The V segment lost 5 bases and the J segment 7 bases; nucleotides outside the gene matches: 10. The CDR3 DNA reads TGTGCCAGCAGCCCAGACAGGGGTTTTGAAGAGCAGTACTTC. Residues: CASSPDRGFEEQYF.

V and J are TRBV5-4 and TRBJ2-5; 8 bases match TRBD1. With V trimmed by 2 bases and J by 4 bases, 7 bases remained unmatched. The CDR3 sequence is 15 residues long. Germline CDR1 is SGHNT and CDR2 is YYREEE (reference sequence). In DNA form, the CDR3 reads TGTGCCAGCAGCTTCCCGACAGGGGCGGGAGAGACCCAGTACTTC. The encoded protein is CASSFPTGAGETQYF.

The chain employs TRBV9 and TRBJ2-3; TRBD1 aligns across 7 bases. The ends lost 4 bases at V and 1 base at J; junction bases unmatched: 3. Germline values: CDR1 SGDLS, CDR2 YYNGEE. The CDR3 totals 14 residues. CDR3 amino acids: CASSIQGGTDTQYF. In DNA, the CDR3 is TGTGCCAGCAGCATCCAGGGGGGCACAGATACGCAGTATTTT.

This clone is a singleton in its sample. This sample includes further DNA sequences coding for the same CDR3. This sequence joins TRBV5-1 and TRBJ2-3; TRBD1 matches 11 bases. This CDR3 has 15 residues. Trimming took 4 bases from V and 3 from J; bases not matched to a gene: 4. The germline gives CDR1 SGHRS, CDR2 YFSETQ. CDR3 DNA sequence: TGCGCCAGCAGCAGGGGACAGGGGGGGACAGATACGCAGTATTTT. This codes for CASSRGQGGTDTQYF.

The chain combines TRBV6-5 with TRBJ1-5; 7 positions agree with TRBD1. Germline V lookup: CDR1 MNHEY, CDR2 SVGAGI. Losses at the gene ends were 6 bases for V and 6 bases for J; bases not matched to a gene: 8. This CDR3 has 14 amino acids. The DNA of the CDR3 is TGTGCCAGCAGAGACAGGGTCGGTCGTCAGCCCCAGCATTTT. Translating gives CASRDRVGRQPQHF.

The rearrangement links TRBV4-2 to TRBJ2-1, with 8 bases identical to TRBD1. In germline, CDR1 is LGHNA, CDR2 YNFKEQ. J was trimmed by 0 bases and V by 0 bases; bases with no gene match: 10. There are 19 residues in the CDR3. The CDR3 DNA follows: TGTGCCAGCAGCCAAGAATCGCTAACAACAGGGGGCTCCTACAATGAGCAGTTCTTC. This codes for CASSQESLTTGGSYNEQFF.

Remarks on this clone: One junction end disagrees with the germline gene, perhaps due to a read error. This chain connects TRBV2 to TRBJ1-2, with TRBD1 as a possible D gene (6 bases). The CDR3 sequence is 12 residues long. Germline V CDR1 and CDR2: SNHLY, FYNNEI. The CDR3 sequence is CASSDEVRGPYF. CDR3 nucleotide sequence: TGTGCCAGCAGTGATGAGGTCAGGGGCCCCTATTTC.

The chain is built from TRBV9 and TRBJ2-1, with 7 bases matching TRBD2. The ends lost 2 bases at V and 0 bases at J; junction bases unmatched: 5. Germline lookup yields CDR1 SGDLS and CDR2 YYNGEE. This CDR3 is 16 amino acids long. CDR3 DNA: TGTGCCAGCAGCGTTGGCGGGGGTGACTCCTACAATGAGCAGTTCTTC. It specifies CASSVGGGDSYNEQFF.

The chain links TRBV6-2 or TRBV6-3 to TRBJ1-4; 7 bases align to TRBD1. Germline-derived CDR1 and CDR2 are MNHEY and SVGEGT. V lost 5 bases, J lost 3 bases, and 9 bases stayed unmatched. This CDR3 region has 16 residues. The CDR3 DNA follows: TGTGCCAGCAGTGAGAGAACAGGGGCGTCTAATGAAAAACTGTTTTTT. This gives the protein CASSERTGASNEKLFF.

The chain has TRBV30 and TRBJ2-3; 12 bases are shared with TRBD2. Trimming cost V 2 bases and J 3 bases; bases outside gene matches: 6. The CDR3 totals 16 residues. Germline CDR1 reads GTSNPN; CDR2 reads SVGIG (reference sequence). This CDR3 reads CAWSTPTSGRTDTQYF. CDR3 DNA: TGTGCCTGGAGTACCCCGACTAGCGGGAGAACAGATACGCAGTATTTT.

The genes are TRBV24-1 and TRBJ2-1; D may be TRBD2 (6 bases). CDR1 and CDR2 (germline): KGHDR, SFDVKD. The CDR3 extends over 16 amino acids. V shed 1 base and J shed 5 bases, with 14 bases lying between them. CDR3 DNA: TGTGCCACCAGTGATTTTCGGGGGTCGGGGGACAATGAGCAGTTCTTC. This sequence encodes CATSDFRGSGDNEQFF.

The chain combines TRBV7-2 with TRBJ1-1; D not certain. CDR1 is SGHTA and CDR2 is FQGNSA in the germline V gene. The CDR3 sequence is 14 residues long. With 3 bases removed from V and 0 bases from J, the gap between germline ends came to 8 bases. This chain's CDR3 is CASSFGYMNTEAFF. The CDR3 coding sequence is TGTGCCAGCAGCTTCGGGTACATGAACACTGAAGCTTTCTTT.

CDR3 DNA: TGCGCCAGCAGCTTGGCGCCGACAGGGGGCAACGAGCAGTACTTC. Its translation: CASSLAPTGGNEQYF. The gene calls are TRBV5-1 and TRBJ2-7; TRBD1 aligns across 10 bases. The V and J ends lost 0 bases and 5 bases, in that order; junction bases with no gene match: 5. Germline CDR1 is SGHRS and CDR2 is YFSETQ. This CDR3 is built from 15 residues.

The table lists this clone with a few counts. The chain couples TRBV2 to TRBJ2-7; the D gene is possibly TRBD2 (6 bases). V gave up 1 base and J gave up 0 bases, with 7 bases separating them. Germline V gene data show CDR1 as SNHLY and CDR2 as FYNNEI. The CDR3 totals 14 residues. DNA of the CDR3: TGTGCCAGCAGTGAAGATAGCGGCTCCTACGAGCAGTACTTC. Translation: CASSEDSGSYEQYF.

V and J are TRBV5-1 and TRBJ2-2; D uncertain. This CDR3 contains 14 residues. CDR1 and CDR2 from the germline V gene are SGHRS and YFSETQ. Deletions cut 0 bases from V and 5 bases from J, with 8 bases between. The CDR3, as DNA: TGCGCCAGCAGCTTGGCCTGGCGGACCGGGGAGCTGTTTTTT. Its translation: CASSLAWRTGELFF.

The chain uses TRBV7-9 and TRBJ2-3; TRBD2 agrees at 14 bases. Per the germline V gene, CDR1 is SEHNR and CDR2 is FQNEAQ (reference sequence). Trimming took 5 bases from V and 3 from J; bases not matched to a gene: 7. The length of the CDR3 is 17 residues. The CDR3 region is CASSPGLAGVRTDTQYF. The CDR3 nucleotides are TGTGCCAGCAGCCCGGGACTAGCGGGAGTCCGGACAGATACGCAGTATTTT.

The gene calls are TRBV7-2 and TRBJ2-3, with D unclear. From germline, CDR1 is SGHTA and CDR2 FQGNSA. The length of the CDR3 is 16 residues. V was clipped by 5 bases and J by 0 bases, with 15 bases between them. The CDR3 protein is CASSLRSETSTDTQYF. Here the CDR3 DNA reads TGTGCCAGCAGCCTCAGGTCGGAAACCAGCACAGATACGCAGTATTTT. Supplemented by reference TRBV7-2 and TRBJ2-3, the full variable domain reads GAGVSQSPSNKVTEKGKDVELRCDPISGHTALYWYRQSLGQGLEFLIYFQGNSAPDKSGLPSDRFSAERTGGSVSTLTIQRTQQEDSAVYLCASSLRSETSTDTQYFGPGTRLTVL.